This TCR beta chain was identified during a study of blood T cell repertoires in COVID-19. In the study overall: The United States, Italy and Spain were the sources of the acute and convalescent COVID-19 samples. From T cells, B-cell-depleted T cells, or PBMCs came the material, which was cDNA or gDNA.

Original methodology: Amplification of reference gene primers was used by the study to estimate nucleated cell counts. Sequencing used immunoSEQ multiplex PCR; TCRdb keeps in-frame clones, though not all of them. That table supplies the V and J calls and clone size; D and trimming were determined from the DNA. The sample has about 35,000 clones; over 70% are singletons. This clonotype was obtained from a man of 80 years or more with active COVID-19. Sequencing was performed on peripheral blood.

The chain's CDR3 is CASSSPAGEGSYEQYF. CDR3 DNA: TGTGCCAGCAGTTCCCCCGCTGGGGAGGGCTCCTACGAGCAGTACTTC. The chain couples TRBV28 to TRBJ2-7; TRBD2 matches 7 bases. This CDR3 region has 16 residues. Germline values: CDR1 MDHEN, CDR2 SYDVKM. J gave up 0 bases and V 4 bases, and 9 bases lay outside the gene matches.